This T cell receptor beta chain is from a study of neoadjuvant anti-PD-1 for oral cavity cancer. Study overall: Non-progressing patients received a fourth nivolumab dose near day 43, then surgery on days 50-56. Study-wide results and caveats: After neoadjuvant nivolumab, PBMC T cell clonality was significantly higher in non-responders than responders.

Time point in this sample: after neoadjuvant nivolumab, at surgical resection. Analysis of PBMCs was direct, with no culture step. Germline V gives CDR1 SGHTA, CDR2 FQGTGA. The CDR3 runs to 14 residues. Trimming stripped 4 bases from V and 7 bases from J, with 15 bases between. The assay was immunoSEQ multiplex PCR, and TCRdb's table has in-frame clones only and misses some. The sample holds around 13,000 clones; around three quarters are singletons and the top ten take 2% to 2.5%. As for this clone: The antigen is not known.

V and J are TRBV7-3 and TRBJ2-3; TRBD1 might be the D (6 bases). This sequence originates from a person between 35 and 79 years old with oral cavity squamous cell carcinoma. The specimen was PBMCs, collected after nivolumab (anti-PD-1) treatment. The CDR3 protein is CASSSGEIANTQYF. In DNA form, the CDR3 reads TGTGCCAGCAGCTCAGGGGAGATCGCGAATACGCAGTATTTT.